One TCR beta chain is described in this entry. Antigen specificity is unknown. Germline and junction disagree at one end, which may indicate a read error. Unique molecular identifiers had been added to the TCR beta cDNA libraries. T cells numbering about 0.85 to 11 million yielded cDNA molecules that totaled about 500,000. TCRdb redid the calling of the PCR reads with MiXCR, one entry per CDR3 protein. The table records 450,000 or so distinct CDR3 sequences, roughly 45% of them present only once. This CDR3 comprises 13 residues. CDR1 and CDR2 (germline): SGHRS, YFSETQ. The data derive from a study of post-analysis software for immune sequencing data. Study-wide results and caveats: Patients had higher frequencies than controls of roughly 5 TRBV segments, including TRBV5-6, TRBV5-1 and TRBV20-1. Normalized Chao1 diversity was significantly lower in multiple sclerosis patients than in controls.

Sequenced sample: blood. This sequence joins TRBV5-1 and TRBJ2-5; a weak D match, TRBD1 (6 bases). The sequence was obtained from a girl aged 5-17 years with multiple sclerosis. In DNA, the CDR3 is TGCGTCAGCAGCTTGATTAGCGAGGGGGAGCAGTACTTC. It yields the protein CVSSLISEGEQYF. Complete variable domain (other parts from reference TRBV5-1 and TRBJ2-5): KAGVTQTPRYLIKTRGQQVTLSCSPISGHRSVSWYQQTPGQGLQFLFEYFSETQRNKGNFPGRFSGRQFSNSRSEMNVSTLELGDSALYLCVSSLISEGEQYFGPGTRLLVL.